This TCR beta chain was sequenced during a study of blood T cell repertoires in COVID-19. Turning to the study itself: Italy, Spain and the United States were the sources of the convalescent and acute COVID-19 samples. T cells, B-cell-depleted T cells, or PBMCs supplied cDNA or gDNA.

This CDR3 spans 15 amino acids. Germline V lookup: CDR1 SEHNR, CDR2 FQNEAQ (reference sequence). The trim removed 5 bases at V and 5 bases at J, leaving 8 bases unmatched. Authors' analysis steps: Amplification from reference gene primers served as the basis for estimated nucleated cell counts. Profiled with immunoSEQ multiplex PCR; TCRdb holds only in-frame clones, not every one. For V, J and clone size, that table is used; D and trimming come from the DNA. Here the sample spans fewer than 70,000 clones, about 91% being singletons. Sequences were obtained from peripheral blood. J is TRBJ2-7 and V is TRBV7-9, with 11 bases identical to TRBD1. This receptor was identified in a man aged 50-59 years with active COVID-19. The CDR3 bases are TGTGCCAGCAGCGCCCGGACAGGGGGCTTTAACGAGCAGTACTTC. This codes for CASSARTGGFNEQYF.